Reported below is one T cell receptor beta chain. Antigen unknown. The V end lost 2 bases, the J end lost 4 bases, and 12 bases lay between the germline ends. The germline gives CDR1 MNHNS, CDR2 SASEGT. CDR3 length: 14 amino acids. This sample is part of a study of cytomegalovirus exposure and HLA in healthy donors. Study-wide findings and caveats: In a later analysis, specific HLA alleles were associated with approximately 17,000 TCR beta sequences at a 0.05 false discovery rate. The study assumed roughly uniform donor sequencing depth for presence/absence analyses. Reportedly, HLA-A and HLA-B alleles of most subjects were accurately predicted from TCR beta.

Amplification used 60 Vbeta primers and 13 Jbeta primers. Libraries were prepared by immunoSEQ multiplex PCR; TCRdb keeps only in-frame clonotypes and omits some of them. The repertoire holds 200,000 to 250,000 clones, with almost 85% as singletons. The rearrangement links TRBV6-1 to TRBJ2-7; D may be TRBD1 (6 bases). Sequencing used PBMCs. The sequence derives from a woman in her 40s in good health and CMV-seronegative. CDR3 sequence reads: CASSEWDTGYEQYF. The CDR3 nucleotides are TGTGCCAGCAGTGAATGGGACACCGGATACGAGCAGTACTTC.